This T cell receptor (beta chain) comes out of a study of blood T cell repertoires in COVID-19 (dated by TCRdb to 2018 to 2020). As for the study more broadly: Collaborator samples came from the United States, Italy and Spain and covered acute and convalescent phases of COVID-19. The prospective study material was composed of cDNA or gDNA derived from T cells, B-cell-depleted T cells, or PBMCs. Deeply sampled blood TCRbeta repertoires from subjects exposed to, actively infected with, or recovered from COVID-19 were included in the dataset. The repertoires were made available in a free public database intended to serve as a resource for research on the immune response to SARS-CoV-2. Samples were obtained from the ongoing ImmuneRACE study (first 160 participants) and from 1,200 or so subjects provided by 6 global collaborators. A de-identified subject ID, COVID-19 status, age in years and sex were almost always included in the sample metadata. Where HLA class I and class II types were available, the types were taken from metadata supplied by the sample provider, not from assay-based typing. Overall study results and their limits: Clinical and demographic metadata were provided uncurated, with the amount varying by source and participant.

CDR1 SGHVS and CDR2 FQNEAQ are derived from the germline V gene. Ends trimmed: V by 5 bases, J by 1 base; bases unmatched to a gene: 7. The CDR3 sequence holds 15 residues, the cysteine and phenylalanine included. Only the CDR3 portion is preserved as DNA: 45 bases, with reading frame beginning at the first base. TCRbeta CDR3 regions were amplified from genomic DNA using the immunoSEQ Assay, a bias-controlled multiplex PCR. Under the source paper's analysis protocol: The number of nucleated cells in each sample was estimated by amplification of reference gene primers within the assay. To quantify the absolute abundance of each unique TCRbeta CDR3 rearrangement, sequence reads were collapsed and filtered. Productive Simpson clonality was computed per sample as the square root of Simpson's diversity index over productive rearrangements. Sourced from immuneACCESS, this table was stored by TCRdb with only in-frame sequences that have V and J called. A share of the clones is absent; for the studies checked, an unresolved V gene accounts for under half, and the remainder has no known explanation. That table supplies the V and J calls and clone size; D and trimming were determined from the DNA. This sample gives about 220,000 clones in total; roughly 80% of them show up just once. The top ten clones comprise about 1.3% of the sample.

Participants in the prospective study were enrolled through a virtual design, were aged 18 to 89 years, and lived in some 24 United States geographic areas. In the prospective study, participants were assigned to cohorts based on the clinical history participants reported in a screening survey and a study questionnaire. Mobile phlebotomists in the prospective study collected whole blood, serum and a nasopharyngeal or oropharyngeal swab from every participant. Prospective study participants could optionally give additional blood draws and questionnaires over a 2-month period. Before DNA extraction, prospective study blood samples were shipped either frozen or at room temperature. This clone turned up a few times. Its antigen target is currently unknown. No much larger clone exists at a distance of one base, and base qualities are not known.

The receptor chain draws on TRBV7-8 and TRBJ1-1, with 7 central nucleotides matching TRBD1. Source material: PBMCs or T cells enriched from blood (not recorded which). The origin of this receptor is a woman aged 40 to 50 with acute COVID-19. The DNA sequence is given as TGTGCCAGCAGCGCTCGGGAGGGGGCGAACACTGAAGCTTTCTTT. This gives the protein CASSAREGANTEAFF. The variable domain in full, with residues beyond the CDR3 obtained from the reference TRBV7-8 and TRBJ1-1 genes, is GAGVSQSPRYKVAKRGQDVALRCDPISGHVSLFWYQQALGQGPEFLTYFQNEAQLDKSGLPSDRFFAERPEGSVSTLKIQRTQQEDSAVYLCASSAREGANTEAFFGQGTRLTVV.